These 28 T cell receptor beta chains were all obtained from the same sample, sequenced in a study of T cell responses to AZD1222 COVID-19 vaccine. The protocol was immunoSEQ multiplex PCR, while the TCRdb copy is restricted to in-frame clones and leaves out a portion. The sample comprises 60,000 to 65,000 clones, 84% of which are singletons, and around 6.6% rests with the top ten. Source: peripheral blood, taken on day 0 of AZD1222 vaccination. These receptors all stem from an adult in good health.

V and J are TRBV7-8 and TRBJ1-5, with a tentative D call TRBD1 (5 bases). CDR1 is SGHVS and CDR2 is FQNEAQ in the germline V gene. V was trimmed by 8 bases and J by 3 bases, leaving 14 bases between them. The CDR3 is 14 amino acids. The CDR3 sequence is CASGARELNQPQHF. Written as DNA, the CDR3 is TGTGCCAGCGGGGCCAGGGAACTCAATCAGCCCCAGCATTTT.

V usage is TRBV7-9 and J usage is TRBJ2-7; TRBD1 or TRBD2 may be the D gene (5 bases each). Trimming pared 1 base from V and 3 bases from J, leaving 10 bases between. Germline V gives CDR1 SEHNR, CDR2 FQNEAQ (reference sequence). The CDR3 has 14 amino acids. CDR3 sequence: CASSLGGSNYEQYF. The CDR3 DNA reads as TGTGCCAGCAGCTTAGGGGGGTCCAACTACGAGCAGTACTTC.

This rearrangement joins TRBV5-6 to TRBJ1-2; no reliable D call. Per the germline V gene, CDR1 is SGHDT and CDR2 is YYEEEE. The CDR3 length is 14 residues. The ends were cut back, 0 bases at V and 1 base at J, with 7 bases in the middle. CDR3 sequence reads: CASSLAGVNYGYTF. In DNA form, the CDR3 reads TGTGCCAGCAGCTTGGCAGGCGTTAACTATGGCTACACCTTC.

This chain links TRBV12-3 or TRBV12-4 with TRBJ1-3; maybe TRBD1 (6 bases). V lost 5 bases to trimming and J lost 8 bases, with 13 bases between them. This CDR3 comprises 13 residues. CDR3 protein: CASSLQGEDTIYF. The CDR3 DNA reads TGTGCCAGCAGTCTACAGGGTGAGGACACCATATATTTT.

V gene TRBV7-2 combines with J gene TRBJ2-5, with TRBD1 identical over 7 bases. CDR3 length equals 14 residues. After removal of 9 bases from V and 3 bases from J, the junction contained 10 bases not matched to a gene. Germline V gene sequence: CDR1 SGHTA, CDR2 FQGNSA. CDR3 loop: CASQPRQGEETQYF. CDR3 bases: TGTGCCAGTCAACCAAGACAGGGCGAAGAGACCCAGTACTTC.

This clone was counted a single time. The CDR3 DNA sequence: TGTGCCAGCAGCCAACAAGTCTCAGGGGCGGGTGAGCAGTTCTTC. It is translated as CASSQQVSGAGEQFF. This chain links TRBV7-2 with TRBJ2-1, with D possibly TRBD1 on 6 matching bases. Deletions cut 5 bases from V and 9 bases from J, with 20 bases between. The CDR3 is 15 residues long. Germline V lookup: CDR1 SGHTA, CDR2 FQGNSA. Variable domain in full (rest from reference TRBV7-2 and TRBJ2-1): GAGVSQSPSNKVTEKGKDVELRCDPISGHTALYWYRQSLGQGLEFLIYFQGNSAPDKSGLPSDRFSAERTGGSVSTLTIQRTQQEDSAVYLCASSQQVSGAGEQFFGPGTRLTVL.

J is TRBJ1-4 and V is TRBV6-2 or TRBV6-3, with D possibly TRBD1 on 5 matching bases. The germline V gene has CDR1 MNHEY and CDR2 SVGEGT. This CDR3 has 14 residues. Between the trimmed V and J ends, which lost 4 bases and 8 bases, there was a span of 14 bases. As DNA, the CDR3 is TGTGCCAGCAGTTTCGGGGCCCCCTCGGAAAAACTGTTTTTT. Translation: CASSFGAPSEKLFF.

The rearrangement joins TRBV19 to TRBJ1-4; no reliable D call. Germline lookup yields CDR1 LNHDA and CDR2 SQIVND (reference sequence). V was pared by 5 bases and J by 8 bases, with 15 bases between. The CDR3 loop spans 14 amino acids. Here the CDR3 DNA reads TGTGCCAGTAGTGAGACCGTGCGAGGAGAAAAACTGTTTTTT. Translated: CASSETVRGEKLFF.

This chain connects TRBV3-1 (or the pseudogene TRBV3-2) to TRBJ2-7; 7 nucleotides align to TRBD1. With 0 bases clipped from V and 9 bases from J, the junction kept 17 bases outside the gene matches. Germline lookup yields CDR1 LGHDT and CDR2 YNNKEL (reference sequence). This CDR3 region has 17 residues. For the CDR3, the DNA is TGTGCCAGCAGCCAAGACGGGACAGTCGTGAACTACCTCGGGCAGTACTTC. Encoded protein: CASSQDGTVVNYLGQYF.

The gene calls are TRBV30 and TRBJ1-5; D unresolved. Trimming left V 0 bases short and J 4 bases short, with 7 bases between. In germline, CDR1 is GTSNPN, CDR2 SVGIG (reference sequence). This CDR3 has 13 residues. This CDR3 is CAWSVGVNQPQHF. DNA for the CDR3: TGTGCCTGGAGTGTCGGGGTAAATCAGCCCCAGCATTTT.

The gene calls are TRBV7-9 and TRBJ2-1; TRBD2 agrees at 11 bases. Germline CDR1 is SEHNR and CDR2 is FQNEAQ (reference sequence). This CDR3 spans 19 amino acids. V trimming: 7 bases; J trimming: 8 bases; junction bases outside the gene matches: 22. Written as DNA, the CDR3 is TGTGCCAGCAACAATATTCTAGCGGGGGGTCCCAAACTCAGGGATGAGCAGTTCTTC. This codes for CASNNILAGGPKLRDEQFF.

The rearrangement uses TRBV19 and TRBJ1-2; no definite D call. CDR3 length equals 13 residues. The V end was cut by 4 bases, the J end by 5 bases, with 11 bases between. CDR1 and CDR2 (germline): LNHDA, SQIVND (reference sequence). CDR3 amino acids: CASSTREEYGYTF. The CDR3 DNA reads TGTGCCAGTAGTACGCGGGAAGAGTATGGCTACACCTTC.

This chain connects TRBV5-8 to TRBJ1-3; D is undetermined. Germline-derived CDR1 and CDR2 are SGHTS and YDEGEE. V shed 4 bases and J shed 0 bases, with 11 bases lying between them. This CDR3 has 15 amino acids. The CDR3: CASSPVGSSGNTIYF. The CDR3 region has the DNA TGTGCCAGCAGCCCGGTGGGGAGCTCTGGAAACACCATATATTTT.

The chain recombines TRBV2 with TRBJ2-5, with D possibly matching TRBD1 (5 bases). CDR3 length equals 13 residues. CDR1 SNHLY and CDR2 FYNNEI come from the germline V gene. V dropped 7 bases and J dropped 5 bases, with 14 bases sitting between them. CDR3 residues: CASTKDRRETQYF. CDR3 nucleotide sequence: TGTGCCAGCACCAAAGACAGACGGGAGACCCAGTACTTC.

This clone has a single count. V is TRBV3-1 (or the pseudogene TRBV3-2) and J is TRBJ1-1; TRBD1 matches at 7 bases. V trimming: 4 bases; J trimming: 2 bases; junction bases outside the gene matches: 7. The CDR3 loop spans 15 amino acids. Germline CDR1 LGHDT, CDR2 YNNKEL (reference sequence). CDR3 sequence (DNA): TGTGCCAGCAGCCCCAGAGGGGGCGCAAACACTGAAGCTTTCTTT. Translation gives CASSPRGGANTEAFF.

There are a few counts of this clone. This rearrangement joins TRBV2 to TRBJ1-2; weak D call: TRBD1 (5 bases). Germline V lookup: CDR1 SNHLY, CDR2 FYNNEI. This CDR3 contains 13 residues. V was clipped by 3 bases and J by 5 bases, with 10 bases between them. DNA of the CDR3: TGTGCCAGCAGTGATGGAGGGGAATATGGCTACACCTTC. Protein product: CASSDGGEYGYTF.

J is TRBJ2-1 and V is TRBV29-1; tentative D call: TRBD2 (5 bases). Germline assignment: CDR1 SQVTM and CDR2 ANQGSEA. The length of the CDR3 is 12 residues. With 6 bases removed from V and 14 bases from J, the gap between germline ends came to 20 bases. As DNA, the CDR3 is TGCAGCGTCATCTCGGGATCCTCGCATGAGTTCTTC. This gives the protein CSVISGSSHEFF.

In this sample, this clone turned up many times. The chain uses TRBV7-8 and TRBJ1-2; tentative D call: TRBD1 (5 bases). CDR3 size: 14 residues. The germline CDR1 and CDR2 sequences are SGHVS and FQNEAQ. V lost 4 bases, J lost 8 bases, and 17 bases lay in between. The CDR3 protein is CASSSPGGFWGYTF. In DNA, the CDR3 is TGTGCCAGCAGCTCCCCGGGGGGGTTCTGGGGCTACACCTTC.

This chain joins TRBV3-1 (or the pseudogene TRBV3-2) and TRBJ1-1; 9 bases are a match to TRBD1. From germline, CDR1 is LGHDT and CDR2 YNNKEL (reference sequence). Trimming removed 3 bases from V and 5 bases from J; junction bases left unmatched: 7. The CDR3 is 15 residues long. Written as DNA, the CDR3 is TGTGCCAGCAGCCAGCCGGGACAGGGAATAACTGAAGCTTTCTTT. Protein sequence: CASSQPGQGITEAFF.

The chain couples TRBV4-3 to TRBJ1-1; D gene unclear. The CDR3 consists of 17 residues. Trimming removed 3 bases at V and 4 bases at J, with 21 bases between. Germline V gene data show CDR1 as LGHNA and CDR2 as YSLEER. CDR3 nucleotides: TGCGCCAGCAGCCAGCACGCCACCGGGCGGGGATCCACTGAAGCTTTCTTT. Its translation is CASSQHATGRGSTEAFF.

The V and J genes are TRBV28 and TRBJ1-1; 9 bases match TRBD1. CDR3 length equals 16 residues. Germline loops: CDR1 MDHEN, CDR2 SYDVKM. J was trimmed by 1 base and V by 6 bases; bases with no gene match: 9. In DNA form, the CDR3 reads TGTGCCAGCAGCGACAGGGGGGGAAGGCCGAACACTGAAGCTTTCTTT. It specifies CASSDRGGRPNTEAFF.

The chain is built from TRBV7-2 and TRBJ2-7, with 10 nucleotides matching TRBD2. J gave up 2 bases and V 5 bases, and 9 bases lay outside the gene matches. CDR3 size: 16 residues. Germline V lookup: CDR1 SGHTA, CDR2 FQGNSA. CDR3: CASSTTSGRVPYEQYF. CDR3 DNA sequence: TGTGCCAGCAGCACCACGAGCGGGAGGGTTCCCTACGAGCAGTACTTC.

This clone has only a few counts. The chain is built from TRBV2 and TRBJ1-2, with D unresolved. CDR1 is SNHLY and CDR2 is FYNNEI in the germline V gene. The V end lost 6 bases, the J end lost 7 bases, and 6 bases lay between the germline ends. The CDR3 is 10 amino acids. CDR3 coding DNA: TGTGCCAGCAGGGGTTCTGGCTACACCTTC. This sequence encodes CASRGSGYTF.

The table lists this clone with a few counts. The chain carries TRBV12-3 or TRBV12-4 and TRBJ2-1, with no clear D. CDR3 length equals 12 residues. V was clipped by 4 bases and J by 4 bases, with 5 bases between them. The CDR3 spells CASSSLYNEQFF. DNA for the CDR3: TGTGCCAGCAGTTCCCTGTACAATGAGCAGTTCTTC.

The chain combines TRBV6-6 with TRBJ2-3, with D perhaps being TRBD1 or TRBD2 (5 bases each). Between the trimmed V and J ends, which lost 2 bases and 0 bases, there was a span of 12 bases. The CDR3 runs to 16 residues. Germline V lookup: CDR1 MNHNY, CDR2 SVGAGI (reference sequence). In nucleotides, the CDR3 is TGTGCCAGCAGTTACCCCCGGGACGATAGCACAGATACGCAGTATTTT. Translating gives CASSYPRDDSTDTQYF.

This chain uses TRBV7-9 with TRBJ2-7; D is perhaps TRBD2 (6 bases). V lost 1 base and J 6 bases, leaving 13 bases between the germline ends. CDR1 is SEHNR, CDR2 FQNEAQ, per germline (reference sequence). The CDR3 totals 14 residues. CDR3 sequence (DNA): TGTGCCAGCAGCTTAGTGACTAGTAAGGCCGAGCAGTACTTC. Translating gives CASSLVTSKAEQYF.

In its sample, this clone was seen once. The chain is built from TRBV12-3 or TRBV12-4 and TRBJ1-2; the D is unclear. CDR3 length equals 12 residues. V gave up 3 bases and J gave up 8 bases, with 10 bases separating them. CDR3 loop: CASSFSAKGYTF. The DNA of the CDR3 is TGTGCCAGCAGTTTTTCGGCTAAGGGCTACACCTTC.

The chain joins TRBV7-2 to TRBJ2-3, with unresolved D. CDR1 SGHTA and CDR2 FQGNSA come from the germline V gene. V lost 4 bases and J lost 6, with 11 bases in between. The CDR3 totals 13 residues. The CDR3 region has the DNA TGTGCCAGCAGCTCCAGTTTTAGGGATACGCAGTATTTT. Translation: CASSSSFRDTQYF.